This passage covers 6 T cell receptor beta chains from one sample sequenced in a study of cytomegalovirus exposure and HLA in healthy donors. The PCR had 60 Vbeta and 13 Jbeta primers. Sequenced by immunoSEQ multiplex PCR; TCRdb stores in-frame clones only, minus some. Here the sample spans about 130,000 clones, roughly 84% being singletons. Specimen: PBMCs. The source of these receptors is a girl aged 2-15 years in good health and CMV-seronegative.

The V gene is TRBV6-5, the J gene TRBJ1-2; D ambiguous. The CDR3 runs 15 residues. CDR1 is MNHEY and CDR2 is SVGAGI in the germline V gene. Trimming shortened V by 6 bases and J by 5 bases, and 19 bases separated the two germline ends. CDR3 DNA sequence: TGTGCCAGCAGCCTGGTAAATACCGGGGATTATGGCTACACCTTC. As protein: CASSLVNTGDYGYTF.

The rearrangement joins TRBV25-1 to TRBJ1-2; weak D call: TRBD1 (6 bases). The V gene's germline CDR1 is MGHDK and CDR2 SYGVNS. This CDR3 comprises 16 residues. V shed 4 bases and J shed 5 bases, with 20 bases lying between them. As DNA, the CDR3 is TGTGCCAGCAGTGCTCAGGCGGTAGGGGGTGGATATGGCTACACCTTC. Its translation: CASSAQAVGGGYGYTF.

This chain connects TRBV15 to TRBJ2-5, with TRBD2 matching over 11 bases. CDR3 size: 17 residues. The trim removed 2 bases at V and 4 bases at J, leaving 9 bases unmatched. The germline V gene has CDR1 LNHNV and CDR2 YYDKDF (reference sequence). The CDR3 DNA sequence: TGTGCCACCAGCAGAATAGCGGGGGGGCTGGTAAGAGAGACCCAGTACTTC. This translates into CATSRIAGGLVRETQYF.

In regard to this clone: Distinct nucleotide sequences in the sample also encode this CDR3. The CDR3: CATSRDYDTEAFF. CDR3 coding DNA: TGTGCCACCAGCAGAGATTATGACACTGAAGCTTTCTTT. This chain uses TRBV15 with TRBJ1-1, with D unresolved. Deletions cut 0 bases from V and 3 bases from J, with 5 bases between. In germline, CDR1 is LNHNV, CDR2 YYDKDF (reference sequence). The CDR3 is made up of 13 amino acids.

This clone is a singleton in its sample. This chain uses TRBV27 with TRBJ2-7; TRBD2 aligns across 14 bases. The CDR3 loop spans 16 amino acids. After removal of 5 bases from V and 3 bases from J, the junction contained 6 bases not matched to a gene. Germline assignment: CDR1 MNHEY and CDR2 SMNVEV (reference sequence). The CDR3 spells CASSQGTSGSNYEQYF. In nucleotides, the CDR3 is TGTGCCAGCAGTCAAGGGACTAGCGGGAGCAACTACGAGCAGTACTTC.

The J gene is TRBJ1-2, the V gene TRBV7-2, with 9 nucleotides matching TRBD1. The germline CDR1 and CDR2 sequences are SGHTA and FQGNSA. V lost 5 bases, J lost 3 bases, and 13 bases stayed unmatched. The CDR3 loop spans 17 amino acids. DNA for the CDR3: TGTGCCAGCAGCCCCCCGGGGGTACAGGGGGCGCACTATGGCTACACCTTC. Protein product: CASSPPGVQGAHYGYTF.